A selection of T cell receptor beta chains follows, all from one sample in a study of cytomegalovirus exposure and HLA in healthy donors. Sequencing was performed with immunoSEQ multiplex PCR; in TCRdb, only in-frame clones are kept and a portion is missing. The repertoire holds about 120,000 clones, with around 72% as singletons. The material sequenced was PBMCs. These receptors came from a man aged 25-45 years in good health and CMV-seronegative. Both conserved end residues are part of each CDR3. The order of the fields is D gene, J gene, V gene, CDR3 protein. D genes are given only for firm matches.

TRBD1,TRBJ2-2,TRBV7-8,CASLPWTGGTGELFF
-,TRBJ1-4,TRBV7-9,CASTYHENEKLFF
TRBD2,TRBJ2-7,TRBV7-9,CSSSLGSGGSSYEQYF
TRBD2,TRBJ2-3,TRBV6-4,CASSDFGGAGDTQYF
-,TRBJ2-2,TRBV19,CASLGRVNTGELFF
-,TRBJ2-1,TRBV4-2,CASSQDLSSSYNEQFF
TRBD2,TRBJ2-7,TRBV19,CASRPSGGPVGSSEQYF
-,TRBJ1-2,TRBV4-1,CASSPGMGLRGYTF
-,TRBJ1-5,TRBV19,CASSINRYFQPQHF
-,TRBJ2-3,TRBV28,CASKRMSGVTDTQYF
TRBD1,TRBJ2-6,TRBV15,CATSILTGWSGANVLTF
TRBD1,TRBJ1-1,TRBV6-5,CASSSGTEMNTEAFF
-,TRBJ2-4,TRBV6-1,CASSDRGWSAKNIQYF
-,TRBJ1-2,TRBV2,CASSGRQADGYTF
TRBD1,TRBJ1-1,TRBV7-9,CASSPFDRVYAFF
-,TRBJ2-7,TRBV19,CASSIGPNYEQYF
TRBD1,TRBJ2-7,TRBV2,CASLGRGSYEQYF
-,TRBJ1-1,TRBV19,CASGGWDTEAFF
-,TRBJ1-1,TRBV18,CASSRTVVRGNTEAFF
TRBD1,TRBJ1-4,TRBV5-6,CASSLGQSEKLFF
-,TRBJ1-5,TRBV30,CAWSTGYGQPQHF
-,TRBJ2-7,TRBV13,CASSESPYEQYF
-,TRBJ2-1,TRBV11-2,CASISGTYTYNEQFF
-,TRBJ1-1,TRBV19,CASTTANTEAFF
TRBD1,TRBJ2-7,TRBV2,CASGTGVEQYF
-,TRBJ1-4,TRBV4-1,CASSQVGIPKKLFF
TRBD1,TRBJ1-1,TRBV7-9,CASSAPSGGAWTEAFF
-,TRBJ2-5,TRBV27,CASSLNYRSQSRETQYF
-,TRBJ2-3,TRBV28,CATTRDTDTQYF